This section outlines one T cell receptor (beta chain) sequence together with its context. It lacks a known antigen. Nothing much larger sits one base from this clone, and base qualities are not available. The collaborating institutions used their own protocols to collect whole blood in K2EDTA tubes. For TCRbeta analysis, collaborators shipped samples in one of three forms: frozen whole blood, isolated PBMCs, or DNA extracted from either of those sample types. This sample is part of a study of blood T cell repertoires in COVID-19 (dated by TCRdb to 2018 to 2020). Notes on the research overall: Collaborator samples came from the United States, Italy and Spain and covered acute and convalescent phases of COVID-19. The prospective study material was composed of cDNA or gDNA derived from T cells, B-cell-depleted T cells, or PBMCs. Deeply sampled blood TCRbeta repertoires from subjects exposed to, actively infected with, or recovered from COVID-19 were included in the dataset. The repertoires were made available in a free public database intended to serve as a resource for research on the immune response to SARS-CoV-2. The samples were drawn from the first 160 participants of the ongoing ImmuneRACE study and from 950 to 1,500 subjects provided by 6 global collaborators. Sample metadata almost always included a de-identified subject ID, COVID-19 status, age in years and sex. Where available, HLA class I and class II types were obtained from metadata supplied by the sample provider rather than from assay-based typing. Points the paper makes about the study in general: Clinical and demographic metadata were provided uncurated, with the amount varying by source and participant.

The immunoSEQ Assay, a bias-controlled multiplex PCR, was used to amplify TCRbeta CDR3 regions from genomic DNA. Under the source paper's analysis protocol: The number of nucleated cells in each sample was estimated by amplification of reference gene primers within the assay. Sequence reads were collapsed and filtered to measure the absolute abundance of every unique TCRbeta CDR3 rearrangement. For each sample, productive Simpson clonality was calculated as the square root of Simpson's diversity index over productive rearrangements. The source is immuneACCESS, and TCRdb retained only in-frame sequences with V and J called. Part of the clones is not carried over; for the studies checked, unresolved V genes explain less than half of this, and the remainder is unexplained. That table furnishes V, J and clone size, whereas the DNA furnished D and trimming. Within this sample are more than 200,000 clones, with about 86% of them counted one time only. The ten most abundant clones make up around 8.9% of the sample.

The sequence was collected from a man in his forties with active or convalescent COVID-19. The sequenced material came from peripheral blood.

Here is the DNA: TGTGCCAGCTCACCACGACGGACTAGCGGGAGGGCCAGGGAGGAGACCCAGTACTTC. Its protein reads: CASSPRRTSGRAREETQYF. Recombination connected TRBV18 to TRBJ2-5, with 15 junctional bases fitting TRBD2. The germline V and J ends show losses of 1 base and 5 bases respectively, and no gene match explains 11 bases of the junction. According to the germline V gene, CDR1 reads KGHSH and CDR2 reads LQKENI. The CDR3, from cysteine to phenylalanine, totals 19 residues. Only CDR3 DNA remains: 57 bases, in frame from the first base.